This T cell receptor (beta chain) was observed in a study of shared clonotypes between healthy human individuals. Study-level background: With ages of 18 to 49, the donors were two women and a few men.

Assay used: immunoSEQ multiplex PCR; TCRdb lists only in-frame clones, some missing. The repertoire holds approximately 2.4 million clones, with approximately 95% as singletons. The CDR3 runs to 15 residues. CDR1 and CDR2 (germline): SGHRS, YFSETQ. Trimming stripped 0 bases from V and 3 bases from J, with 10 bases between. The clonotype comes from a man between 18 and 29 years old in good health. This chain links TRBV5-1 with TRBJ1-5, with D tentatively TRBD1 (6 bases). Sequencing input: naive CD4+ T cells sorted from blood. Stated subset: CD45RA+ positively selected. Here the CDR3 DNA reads TGCGCCAGCAGCTTGGTCACAGGGCCCAATCAGCCCCAGCATTTT. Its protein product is CASSLVTGPNQPQHF.